The 5 T cell receptor beta chains below were found in one sample sequenced in a study of Graves' ophthalmopathy and Graves' hyperthyroidism. RNA transcripts served as template for amplifying TCR beta CDR3 sequences. Following a first-round RT-PCR that used HTBI primers, a second-round multiplex PCR was carried out. From the multiplex PCR reads, TCRdb called clonotypes with MiXCR, one entry per CDR3 protein. Of hundreds of thousands of distinct CDR3 sequences in the sample, 35% to 50% were seen once. The sequencing input was peripheral blood. All receptors come from an adult man with Graves' ophthalmopathy.

This clonotype was detected many times. V usage is TRBV29-1 and J usage is TRBJ1-4; unclear D gene. V lost 6 bases and J 8 bases, leaving 13 bases between the germline ends. Germline V gene data show CDR1 as SQVTM and CDR2 as ANQGSEA. The CDR3 sequence is 12 residues long. CDR3 sequence (DNA): TGCAGCGTCCGTATGGGAGGAGAAAAACTGTTTTTT. It yields the protein CSVRMGGEKLFF.

Note on this clonotype: An end of the junction differs from the germline gene, which may be a read error. This rearrangement joins TRBV25-1 to TRBJ2-5; 12 bases agree with TRBD2. The CDR3 sequence is 15 residues long. Germline V lookup: CDR1 MGHDK, CDR2 SYGVNS. Here the CDR3 reads CACSDPSGREETQYF. In DNA form, the CDR3 reads TGCGCCTGCAGTGACCCTAGCGGGAGGGAAGAGACCCAGTACTTC.

This clonotype has ten or more counts. The chain combines TRBV7-2 with TRBJ2-7; TRBD2 agrees at 11 bases. The length of the CDR3 is 14 residues. Germline V gives CDR1 SGHTA, CDR2 FQGNSA. V shed 4 bases and J 6 bases; nucleotides not matched to a gene: 5. The CDR3 DNA sequence: TGTGCCAGCAGCTCCGTAGCGGGGGGGCTCGAGCAGTACTTC. Translated: CASSSVAGGLEQYF.

In this sample, this clonotype turned up a few times. This chain joins TRBV19 and TRBJ1-2; 8 bases agree with TRBD1. The CDR3 sequence is 15 residues long. Germline V lookup: CDR1 LNHDA, CDR2 SQIVND (reference sequence). The V and J ends lost 6 bases and 5 bases, in that order; junction bases with no gene match: 11. The CDR3 is CASSPTVQGAYGYTF. CDR3 nucleotide sequence: TGTGCCAGTAGCCCGACAGTCCAGGGGGCTTATGGCTACACCTTC.

The V call is TRBV7-9, the J call TRBJ2-2; TRBD1 is a possible D gene (5 bases). The germline V and J ends were trimmed by 0 bases and 3 bases, with 23 bases remaining between them. Germline V CDR1 and CDR2: SEHNR, FQNEAQ (reference sequence). The CDR3 is 20 residues long. Here the CDR3 reads CASSLAVSGQSVRHTGELFF. DNA of the CDR3: TGTGCCAGCAGCTTAGCTGTTTCAGGGCAGAGTGTACGGCACACCGGGGAGCTGTTTTTT.